This T cell receptor (beta chain) was profiled in a study of OX40 agonist ivuxolimab in advanced cancers. Study-level information: The dose-escalation cohort had hepatocellular carcinoma, melanoma, renal cell or head and neck cancer. Partial responses occurred in Three dose-escalation patients, one with hepatocellular carcinoma and two with cutaneous melanoma. Study results and limitations: Researchers report that CD8+ T cells had, on average, more expanded clones than CD4+. Both CD4+ and CD8+ T cell populations in blood had undergone clonal expansion by week 6 at 0.1 to 3.0 mg/kg.

The CDR3 runs to 14 residues. Germline V gives CDR1 SGHTA, CDR2 FQGTGA. V shed 5 bases and J shed 5 bases, with 15 bases lying between them. With respect to this clone: Its antigen is not known.

Some clones are missing from TCRdb's copy, which holds only in-frame ones; the method was immunoSEQ multiplex PCR. The sample yields around 38,000 clones, about 90% seen once. This clonotype was sampled from an adult with an advanced solid tumor such as melanoma, head and neck, liver or kidney cancer. The sample consisted of CD4+ or CD8+ T cells sorted from blood, taken in a trial of the OX40 agonist ivuxolimab. The V call is TRBV7-3, the J call TRBJ1-1; D ambiguous. The CDR3 protein is CASSAGGSGTEAFF. In DNA form, the CDR3 reads TGTGCCAGCAGCGCCGGCGGGAGTGGGACTGAAGCTTTCTTT.